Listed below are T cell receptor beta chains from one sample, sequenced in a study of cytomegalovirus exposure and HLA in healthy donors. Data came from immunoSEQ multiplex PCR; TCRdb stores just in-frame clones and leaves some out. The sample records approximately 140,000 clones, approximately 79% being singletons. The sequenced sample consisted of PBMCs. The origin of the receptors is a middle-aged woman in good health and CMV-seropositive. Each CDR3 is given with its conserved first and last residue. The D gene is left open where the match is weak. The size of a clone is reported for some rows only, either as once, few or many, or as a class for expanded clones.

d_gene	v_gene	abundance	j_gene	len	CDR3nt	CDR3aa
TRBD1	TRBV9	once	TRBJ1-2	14	TGTGCCAGCAGCATGGGACAGGGGGTCTATGGCTACACCTTC	CASSMGQGVYGYTF
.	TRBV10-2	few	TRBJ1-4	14	TGCGCCAGCACCCCAGGATCGGCTAATGAAAAACTGTTTTTT	CASTPGSANEKLFF
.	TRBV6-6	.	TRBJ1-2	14	TGTGCCAGCAGTTACTCGACGGGTAACTATGGCTACACCTTC	CASSYSTGNYGYTF
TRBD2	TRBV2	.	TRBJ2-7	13	TGTGCCAGCAGACTAGCGGGGACCTACGAGCAGTACTTC	CASRLAGTYEQYF
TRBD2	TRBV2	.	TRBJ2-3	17	TGTGCCAGCAGACTCGGACTAGCGGGGGCTAGAACAGATACGCAGTATTTT	CASRLGLAGARTDTQYF
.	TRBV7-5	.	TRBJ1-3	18	TGTGTCAGAAGCCACTTGGAGGAAAAGGAGCGCTCTGGAAACACCATATATTTT	CVRSHLEEKERSGNTIYF
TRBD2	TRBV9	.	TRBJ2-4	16	TGTGCCAGCAGCGTAGTCGCTAGCGGGGGAGGAAACATTCAGTACTTC	CASSVVASGGGNIQYF
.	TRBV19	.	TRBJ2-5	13	TGTGCCAGTAGTAAGTGGAGAAAAGAGACCCAGTACTTC	CASSKWRKETQYF
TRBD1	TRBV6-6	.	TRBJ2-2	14	TGTGCCATCGGACAGGGCCTCGCCGCTCCGGAGCTGTTTTTT	CAIGQGLAAPELFF
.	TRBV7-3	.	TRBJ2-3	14	TGTGCCAGCAGCTTCGGCGGGGTCACAGATACGCAGTATTTT	CASSFGGVTDTQYF
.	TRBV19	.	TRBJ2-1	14	TGTGCCAGTAGTCTGACGGACAGCCACAATGAGCAGTTCTTC	CASSLTDSHNEQFF
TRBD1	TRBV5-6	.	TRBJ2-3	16	TGTGCCAGTCACACCCAAATCACAGGGGCCACAGATACGCAGTATTTT	CASHTQITGATDTQYF
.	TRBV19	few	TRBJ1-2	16	TGTGCCAGTAGTATCCTGGGGGGATTTAATAACTATGGCTACACCTTC	CASSILGGFNNYGYTF
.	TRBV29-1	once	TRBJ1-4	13	TGCAGCGTTGCTGGCCGATCGATGGAAAAACTGTTTTTT	CSVAGRSMEKLFF
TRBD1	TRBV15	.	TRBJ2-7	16	TGTGCCACCAGCAGAGAGGCGGGACAGGGAGTATACGAGCAGTACTTC	CATSREAGQGVYEQYF
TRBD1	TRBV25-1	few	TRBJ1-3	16	TGTGCCAGCAGTGAATCGACAGGGAGCTCTGGAAACACCATATATTTT	CASSESTGSSGNTIYF
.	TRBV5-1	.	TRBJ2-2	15	TGCGCCAGCAGCCAGGACTCAGGGGCGACCGGGGAGCTGTTTTTT	CASSQDSGATGELFF
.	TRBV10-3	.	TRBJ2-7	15	TGTGCCATCAGTGAGTCGTCCAGGTTCTCCTACGAGCAGTACTTC	CAISESSRFSYEQYF
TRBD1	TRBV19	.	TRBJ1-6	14	TGTGCCAGTACCGACTGGGACAGGTCTTCACCCCTCCACTTT	CASTDWDRSSPLHF
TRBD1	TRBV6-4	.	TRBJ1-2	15	TGTGCCAGCAGTGCGGAGACAGGGATTAACTATGGCTACACCTTC	CASSAETGINYGYTF
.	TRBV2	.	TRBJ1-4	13	TGTGCCAGCAAGCAGGGACATAATGAAAAACTGTTTTTT	CASKQGHNEKLFF
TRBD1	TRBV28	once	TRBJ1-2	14	TGTGCCAGCAGTTCTGGACAGGCGAGCTATGGCTACACCTTC	CASSSGQASYGYTF
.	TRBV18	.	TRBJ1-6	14	TGTGCCAGCTCACCAACGACTATCAATTCACCCCTCCACTTT	CASSPTTINSPLHF
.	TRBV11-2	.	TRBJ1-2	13	TGTGCCAGCAGCTCCACGCCGTTGGGCGGCTACACCTTC	CASSSTPLGGYTF
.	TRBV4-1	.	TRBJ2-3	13	TGCGCCAGCAGCCGACTCGACAGTGTCGCTCCGTATTTT	CASSRLDSVAPYF
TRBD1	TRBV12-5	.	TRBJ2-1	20	TGTGCTAGTGGTTTGGTAACTTGGACAGGGGCCGTCTATTCCTACAATGAGCAGTTCTTC	CASGLVTWTGAVYSYNEQFF
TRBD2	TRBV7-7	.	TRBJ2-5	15	TGTGCCAGCAGCTTAGGAGCGGGGCGGGGAGAGACCCAGTACTTC	CASSLGAGRGETQYF
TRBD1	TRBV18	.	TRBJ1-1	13	TGTGCCAGCTCAATAGATGACAGGGGTGAAGCTTTCTTT	CASSIDDRGEAFF
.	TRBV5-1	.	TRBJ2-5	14	TGCGCCAGCAGCTTCTGGGGCGCCGAAGAGACCCAGTACTTC	CASSFWGAEETQYF
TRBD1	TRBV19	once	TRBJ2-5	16	TGTGCCAGTTCCACAGGGGGCGGTTGGGGGAGAGAGACCCAGTACTTC	CASSTGGGWGRETQYF
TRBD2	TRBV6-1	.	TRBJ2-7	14	TGTGCCAGCAGTGCCAGACTAGCCGGCGGCGAGCAGTACTTC	CASSARLAGGEQYF
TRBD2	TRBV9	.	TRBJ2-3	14	TGTGCCAGCAGCGTAGAGGGAGGGTCAGATACGCAGTATTTT	CASSVEGGSDTQYF
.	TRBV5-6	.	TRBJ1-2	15	TGTGCCAGCAGCTTGGTGGCGGCCACGAACTATGGCTACACCTTC	CASSLVAATNYGYTF
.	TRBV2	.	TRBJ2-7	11	TGTGCCAGCAGACTATCAGACGAGCAGTACTTC	CASRLSDEQYF
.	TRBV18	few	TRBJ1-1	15	TGTGCCAGCTCACCACTGAACAGGGTGGGCACTGAAGCTTTCTTT	CASSPLNRVGTEAFF
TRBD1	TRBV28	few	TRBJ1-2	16	TGTGCCAGCAGGCAGGACAGGGGTCTTACTAACTATGGCTACACCTTC	CASRQDRGLTNYGYTF
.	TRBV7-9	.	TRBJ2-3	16	TGTGCCAGCAGCAAAGGAACTAGTTGGACCACAGATACGCAGTATTTT	CASSKGTSWTTDTQYF
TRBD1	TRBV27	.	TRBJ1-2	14	TGTGCCAGCAGTGACAGGGAGTTAGGCTATGGCTACACCTTC	CASSDRELGYGYTF
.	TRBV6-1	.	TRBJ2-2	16	TGTGCCAGCAGTGTAGAGGGCGGATCGAACACCGGGGAGCTGTTTTTT	CASSVEGGSNTGELFF
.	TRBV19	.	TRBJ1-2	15	TGTGCCAGTAGCACCCTACTCGGGACTAACTATGGCTACACCTTC	CASSTLLGTNYGYTF
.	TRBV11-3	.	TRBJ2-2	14	TGTGCCAGCAGCTTTTCAGGGGCTACCGGGGAGCTGTTTTTT	CASSFSGATGELFF
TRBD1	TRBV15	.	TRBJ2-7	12	TGTGCCACCAGCAGCACAGGGGGCGAGCAGTACTTC	CATSSTGGEQYF
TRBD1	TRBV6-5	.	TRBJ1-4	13	TGTGCCAGCAGTCAAAACAGGGGTGAAAAACTGTTTTTT	CASSQNRGEKLFF
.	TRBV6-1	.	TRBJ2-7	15	TGTGCCAGCAAGGTTGTGGCAGGCCCCCTTGACGAGCAGTACTTC	CASKVVAGPLDEQYF
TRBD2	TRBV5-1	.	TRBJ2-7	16	TGCGCCAGCAGCTTGGCCGGGAGGGAGGTCACCTACGAGCAGTACTTC	CASSLAGREVTYEQYF
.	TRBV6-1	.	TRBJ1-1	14	TGTGCCAGCATCTACCTGGGGGGGGACACTGAAGCTTTCTTT	CASIYLGGDTEAFF
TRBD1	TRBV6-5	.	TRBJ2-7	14	TGTGCCAGCATCTTGGACAGGGGCGCCTACGAGCAGTACTTC	CASILDRGAYEQYF
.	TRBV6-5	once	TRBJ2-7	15	TGTGCCAGCAGTTTCATGACAGGTACCCCCCACGAGCAGTACTTC	CASSFMTGTPHEQYF
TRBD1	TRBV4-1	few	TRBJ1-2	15	TGCGCCAGCAGCCAAGATGGGACAGCGAGCTATGGCTACACCTTC	CASSQDGTASYGYTF